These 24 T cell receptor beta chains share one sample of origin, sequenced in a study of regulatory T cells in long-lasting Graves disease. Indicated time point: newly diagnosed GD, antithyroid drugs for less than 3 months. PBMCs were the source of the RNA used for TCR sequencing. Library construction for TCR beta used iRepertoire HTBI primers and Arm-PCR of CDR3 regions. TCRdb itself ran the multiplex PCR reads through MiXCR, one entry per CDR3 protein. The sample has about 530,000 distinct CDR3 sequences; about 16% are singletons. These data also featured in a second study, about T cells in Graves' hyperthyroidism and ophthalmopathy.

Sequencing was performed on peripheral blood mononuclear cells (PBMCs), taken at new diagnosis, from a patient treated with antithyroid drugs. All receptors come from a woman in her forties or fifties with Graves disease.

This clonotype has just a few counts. The chain's CDR3 is CAIRGGQSNGELFF. The DNA for the CDR3 is TGTGCCATCAGGGGGGGACAATCGAACGGGGAGCTGTTTTTT. The chain has TRBV10-3 and TRBJ2-2, with D perhaps matching TRBD1 or TRBD2 (6 bases each). This CDR3 is 14 amino acids long. Deletions cut 6 bases from V and 7 bases from J, with 15 bases between. Germline V gene sequence: CDR1 ENHRY, CDR2 SYGVKD.

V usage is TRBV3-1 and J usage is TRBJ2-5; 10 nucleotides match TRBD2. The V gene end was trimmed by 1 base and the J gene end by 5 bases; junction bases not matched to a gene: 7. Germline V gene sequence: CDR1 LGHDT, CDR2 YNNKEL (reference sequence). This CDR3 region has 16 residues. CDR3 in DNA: TGTGCCAGCAGCCAAGGAGCGGGGGGGCCAAAGGAGACCCAGTACTTC. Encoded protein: CASSQGAGGPKETQYF.

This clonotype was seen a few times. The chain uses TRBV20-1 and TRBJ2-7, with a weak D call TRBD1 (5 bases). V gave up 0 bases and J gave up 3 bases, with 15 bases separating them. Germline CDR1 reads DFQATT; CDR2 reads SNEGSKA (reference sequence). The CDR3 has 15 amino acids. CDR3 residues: CSARDQKQASYEQYF. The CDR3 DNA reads TGCAGTGCTAGAGACCAGAAACAGGCTAGCTACGAGCAGTACTTC.

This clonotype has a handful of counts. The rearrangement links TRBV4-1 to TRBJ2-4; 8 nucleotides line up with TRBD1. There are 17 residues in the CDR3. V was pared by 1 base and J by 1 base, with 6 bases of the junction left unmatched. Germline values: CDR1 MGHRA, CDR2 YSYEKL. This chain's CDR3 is CASSQAPGDRAKNIQYF. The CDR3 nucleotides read TGCGCCAGCAGCCAAGCCCCGGGGGACAGGGCCAAAAACATTCAGTACTTC.

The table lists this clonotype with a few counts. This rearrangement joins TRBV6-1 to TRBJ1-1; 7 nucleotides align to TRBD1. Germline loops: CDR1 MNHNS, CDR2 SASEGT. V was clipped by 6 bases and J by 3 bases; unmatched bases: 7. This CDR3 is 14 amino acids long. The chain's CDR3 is CASRGQALDTEAFF. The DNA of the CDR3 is TGTGCCAGCAGAGGACAGGCCCTGGACACTGAAGCTTTCTTT.

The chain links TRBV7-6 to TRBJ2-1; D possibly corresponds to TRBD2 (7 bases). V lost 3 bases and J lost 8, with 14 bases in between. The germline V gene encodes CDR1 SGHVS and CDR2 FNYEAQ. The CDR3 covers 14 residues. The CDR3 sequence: CASSFGGQMYEQFF. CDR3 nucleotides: TGTGCCAGCAGCTTCGGGGGGCAAATGTATGAGCAGTTCTTC.

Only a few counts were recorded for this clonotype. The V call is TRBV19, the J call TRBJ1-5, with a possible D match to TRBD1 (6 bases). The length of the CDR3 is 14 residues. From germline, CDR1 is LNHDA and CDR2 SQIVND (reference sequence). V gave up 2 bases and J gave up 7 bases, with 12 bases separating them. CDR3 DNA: TGTGCCAGTAGTATAAGCCAGGGGCAACAGCCCCAGCATTTT. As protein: CASSISQGQQPQHF.

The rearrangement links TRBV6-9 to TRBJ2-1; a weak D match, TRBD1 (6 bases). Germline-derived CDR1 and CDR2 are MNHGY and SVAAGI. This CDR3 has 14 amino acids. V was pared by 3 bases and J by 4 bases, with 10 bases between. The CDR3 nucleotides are TGTGCCAGCAGTTACGGACAGAATTACAATGAGCAGTTCTTC. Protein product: CASSYGQNYNEQFF.

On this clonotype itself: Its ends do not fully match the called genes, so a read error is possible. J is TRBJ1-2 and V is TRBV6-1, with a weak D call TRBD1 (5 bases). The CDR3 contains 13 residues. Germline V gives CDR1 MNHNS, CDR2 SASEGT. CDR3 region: CAIRDPANYGHTF. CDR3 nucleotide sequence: TGTGCCATCCGGGACCCTGCTAACTATGGCCACACCTTC.

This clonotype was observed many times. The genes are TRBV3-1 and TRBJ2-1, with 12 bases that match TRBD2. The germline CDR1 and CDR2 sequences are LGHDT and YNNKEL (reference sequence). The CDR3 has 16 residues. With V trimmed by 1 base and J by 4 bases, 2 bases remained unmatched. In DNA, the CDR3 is TGTGCCAGCAGCCAAGCTCTAGCGGGGGGGTACAATGAGCAGTTCTTC. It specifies CASSQALAGGYNEQFF.

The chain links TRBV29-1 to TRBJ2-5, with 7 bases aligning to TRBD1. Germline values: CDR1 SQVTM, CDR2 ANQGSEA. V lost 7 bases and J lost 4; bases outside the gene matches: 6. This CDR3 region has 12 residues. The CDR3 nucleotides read TGCAGCGGCACAGGGGACGGAGAGACCCAGTACTTC. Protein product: CSGTGDGETQYF.

The CDR3 here is CAWSMRGSYGYTF. CDR3 DNA sequence: TGTGCCTGGAGTATGAGGGGTTCCTATGGCTACACCTTC. The chain links TRBV30 to TRBJ1-2, with D possibly being TRBD1 (5 bases). CDR1 GTSNPN and CDR2 SVGIG come from the germline V gene (reference sequence). There are 13 residues in the CDR3. The V end was cut by 2 bases, the J end by 4 bases, with 11 bases between.

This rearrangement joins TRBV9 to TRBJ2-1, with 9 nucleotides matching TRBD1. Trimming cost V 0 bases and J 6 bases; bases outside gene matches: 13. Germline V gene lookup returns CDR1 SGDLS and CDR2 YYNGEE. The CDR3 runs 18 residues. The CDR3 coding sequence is TGTGCCAGCAGCGTAGGAGTAGGGAGGGACAGGGCGGGCAATGAGCAGTTCTTC. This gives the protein CASSVGVGRDRAGNEQFF.

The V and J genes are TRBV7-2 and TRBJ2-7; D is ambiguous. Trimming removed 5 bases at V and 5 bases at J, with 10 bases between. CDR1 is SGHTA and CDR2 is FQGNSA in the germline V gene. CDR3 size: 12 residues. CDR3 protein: CASSQISDEQYF. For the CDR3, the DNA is TGTGCCAGCAGCCAGATTAGTGACGAGCAGTACTTC.

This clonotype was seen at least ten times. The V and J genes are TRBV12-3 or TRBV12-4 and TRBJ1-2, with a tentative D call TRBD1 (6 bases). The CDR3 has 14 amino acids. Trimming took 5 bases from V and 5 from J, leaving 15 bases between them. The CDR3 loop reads CASSLTQGKYGYTF. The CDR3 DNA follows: TGTGCCAGCAGTCTCACCCAGGGGAAGTATGGCTACACCTTC.

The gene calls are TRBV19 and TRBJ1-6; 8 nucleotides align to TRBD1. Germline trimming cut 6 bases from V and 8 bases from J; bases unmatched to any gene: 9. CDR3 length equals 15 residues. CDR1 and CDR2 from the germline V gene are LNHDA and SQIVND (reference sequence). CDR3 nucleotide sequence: TGTGCCAGTAGGCTAGGACAGGGTTCGGATTCACCCCTCCACTTT. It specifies CASRLGQGSDSPLHF.

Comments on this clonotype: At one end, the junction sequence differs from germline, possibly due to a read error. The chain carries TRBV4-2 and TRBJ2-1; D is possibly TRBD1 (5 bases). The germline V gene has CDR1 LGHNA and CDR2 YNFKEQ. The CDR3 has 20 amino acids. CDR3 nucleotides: TGTGCCAGCAACCAAGAAGAAGGGTATGTGGGGCGAGTTTCATACAATGAGCAGTTCTTC. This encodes CASNQEEGYVGRVSYNEQFF.

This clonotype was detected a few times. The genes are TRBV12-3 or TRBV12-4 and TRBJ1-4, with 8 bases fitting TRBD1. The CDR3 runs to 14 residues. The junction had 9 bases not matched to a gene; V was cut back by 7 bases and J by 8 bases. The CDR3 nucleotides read TGTGCCAGCACCATTGGACAGGGAAGCGAAAAACTGTTTTTT. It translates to CASTIGQGSEKLFF.

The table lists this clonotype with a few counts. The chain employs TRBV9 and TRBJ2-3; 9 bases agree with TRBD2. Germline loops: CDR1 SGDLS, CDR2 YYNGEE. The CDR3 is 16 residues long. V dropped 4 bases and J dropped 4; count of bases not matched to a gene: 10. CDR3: CASSPWGSGGADTQYF. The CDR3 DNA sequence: TGTGCCAGCAGCCCCTGGGGTAGCGGGGGAGCAGATACGCAGTATTTT.

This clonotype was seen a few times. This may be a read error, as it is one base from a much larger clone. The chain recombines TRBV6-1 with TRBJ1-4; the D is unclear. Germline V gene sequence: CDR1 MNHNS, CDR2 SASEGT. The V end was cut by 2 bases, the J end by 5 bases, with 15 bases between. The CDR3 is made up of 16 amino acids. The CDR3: CASSENLGYLNEKLFF. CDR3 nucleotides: TGTGCCAGCAGTGAAAATTTGGGATATCTCAATGAAAAACTGTTTTTT.

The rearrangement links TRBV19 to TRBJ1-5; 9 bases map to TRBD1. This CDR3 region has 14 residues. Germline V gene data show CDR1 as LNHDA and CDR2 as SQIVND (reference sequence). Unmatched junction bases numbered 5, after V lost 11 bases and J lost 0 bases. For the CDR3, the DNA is TGTGCCTCTGCGGGACAGGGTAGCAATCAGCCCCAGCATTTT. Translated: CASAGQGSNQPQHF.

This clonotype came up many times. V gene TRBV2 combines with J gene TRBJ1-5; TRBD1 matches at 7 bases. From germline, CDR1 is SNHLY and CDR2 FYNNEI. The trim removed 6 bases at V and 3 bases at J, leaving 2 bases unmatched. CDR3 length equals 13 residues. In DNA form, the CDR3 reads TGTGCCAGCAGAGGACAGGACAATCAGCCCCAGCATTTT. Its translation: CASRGQDNQPQHF.

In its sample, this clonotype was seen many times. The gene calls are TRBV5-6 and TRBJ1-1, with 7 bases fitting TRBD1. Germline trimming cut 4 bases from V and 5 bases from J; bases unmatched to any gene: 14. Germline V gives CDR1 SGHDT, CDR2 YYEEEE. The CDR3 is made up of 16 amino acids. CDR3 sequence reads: CASSTGQVWLATEAFF. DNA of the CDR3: TGTGCCAGCAGCACCGGACAGGTCTGGTTAGCGACTGAAGCTTTCTTT.

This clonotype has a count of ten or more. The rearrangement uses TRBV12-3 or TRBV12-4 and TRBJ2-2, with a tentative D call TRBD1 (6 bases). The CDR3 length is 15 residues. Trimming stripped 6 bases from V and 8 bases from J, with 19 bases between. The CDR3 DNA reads TGTGCCAGCAGGGGTTCAGGGGTCGTAGCGGGGGAGCTGTTTTTT. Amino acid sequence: CASRGSGVVAGELFF.